The clone carrying this TCR beta chain was observed many times. The data were obtained in a study of blood T cell repertoires in COVID-19. The wider study: The United States, Italy and Spain supplied acute and convalescent COVID-19 samples.

Only in-frame clones appear in the TCRdb table, and some are missing; sequencing was by immunoSEQ multiplex PCR. This sample has 150,000 to 200,000 clones, with less than 95% found just once. The V gene end was trimmed by 0 bases and the J gene end by 3 bases; junction bases not matched to a gene: 12. There are 20 residues in the CDR3. Germline assignment: CDR1 MGHRA and CDR2 YSYEKL. The chain couples TRBV4-1 to TRBJ1-6; 9 bases line up with TRBD1. The TCR sequence derives from a man younger than 40 with COVID-19, enrolled during active disease. Material: peripheral blood. CDR3 residues: CASSQDFGTGLPIYNSPLHF. The CDR3 DNA reads as TGCGCCAGCAGCCAAGATTTCGGGACAGGGCTCCCAATCTATAATTCACCCCTCCACTTT.